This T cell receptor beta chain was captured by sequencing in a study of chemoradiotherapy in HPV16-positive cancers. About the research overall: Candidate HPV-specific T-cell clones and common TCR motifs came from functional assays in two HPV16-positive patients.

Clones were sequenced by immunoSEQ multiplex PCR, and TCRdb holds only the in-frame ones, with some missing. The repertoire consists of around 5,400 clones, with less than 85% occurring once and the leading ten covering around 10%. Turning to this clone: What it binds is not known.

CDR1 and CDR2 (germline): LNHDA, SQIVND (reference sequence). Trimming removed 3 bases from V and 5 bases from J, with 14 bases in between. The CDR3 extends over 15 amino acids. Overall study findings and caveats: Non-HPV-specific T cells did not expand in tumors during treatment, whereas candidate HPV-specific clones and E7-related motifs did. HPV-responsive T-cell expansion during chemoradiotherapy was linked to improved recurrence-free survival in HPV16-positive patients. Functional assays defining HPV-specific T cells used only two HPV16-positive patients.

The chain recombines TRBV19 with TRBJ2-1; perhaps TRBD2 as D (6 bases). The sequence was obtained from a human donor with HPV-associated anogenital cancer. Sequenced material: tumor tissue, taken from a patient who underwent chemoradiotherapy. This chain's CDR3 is CASSMIDGGHNEQFF. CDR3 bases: TGTGCCAGTAGTATGATTGACGGGGGACACAATGAGCAGTTCTTC.